These T cell receptor beta chains were read from a single sample in a study of T cells in narcolepsy. Produced via immunoSEQ multiplex PCR; TCRdb's table is partial and in-frame only. Seen here are tens of thousands of clones, roughly four fifths observed once, and the top ten hold about 0.62%. The sample was memory (CD45RA-) CD4+ T cells from blood. These receptors were obtained from a human donor in good health. Both conserved end residues are part of each CDR3. Fields, in order: V gene, clone size, CDR3 length, D gene, J gene, CDR3 protein, CDR3 DNA. The D gene is left open where the match is weak. Clone size is shown for a subset of rows, as once, few, many or a class of expanded clone.

>TRBV21-1|few|19|NA|TRBJ1-5
CASSISGTGGVGSNQPQHF
TGTGCCAGCAGCATATCCGGGACAGGGGGCGTAGGTAGCAATCAGCCCCAGCATTTT
>TRBV5-1|NA|15|NA|TRBJ1-1
CASSLTSRGNTEAFF
TGCGCCAGCAGCTTGACGAGTAGGGGGAATACTGAAGCTTTCTTT
>TRBV6-1|NA|18|TRBD2|TRBJ2-3
CASSEWGTSGTRADTQYF
TGTGCCAGCAGTGAATGGGGGACTAGCGGGACGAGGGCAGATACGCAGTATTTT
>TRBV15|NA|13|TRBD1|TRBJ2-3
CATSRVTGDTQYF
TGTGCCACCAGCAGGGTGACAGGGGATACGCAGTATTTT
>TRBV29-1|once|13|NA|TRBJ2-1
CSVAGVVGREQFF
TGCAGCGTCGCAGGGGTTGTGGGCCGGGAGCAGTTCTTC
>TRBV7-2|NA|19|TRBD2|TRBJ2-3
CASSYWTSGGILSTDTQYF
TGTGCCAGCAGCTATTGGACTAGCGGGGGAATACTTAGCACAGATACGCAGTATTTT
>TRBV10-2|once|17|TRBD1|TRBJ2-6
CASSEPGQGAGANVLTF
TGCGCCAGCAGTGAACCGGGACAGGGCGCCGGGGCCAACGTCCTGACTTTC
>TRBV11-2|NA|16|TRBD1|TRBJ1-3
CASSSLNDRARNTIYF
TGTGCCAGCAGCTCCCTAAATGACAGGGCAAGAAACACCATATATTTT
>TRBV10-3|NA|14|TRBD1|TRBJ2-5
CAISESDRGMEQYF
TGTGCCATCAGTGAGTCAGACAGGGGGATGGAGCAGTACTTC
>TRBV5-1|NA|16|NA|TRBJ2-3
CASSLVGSERTDTQYF
TGCGCCAGCAGCTTGGTGGGGAGTGAGCGGACAGATACGCAGTATTTT
>TRBV6-1|NA|15|TRBD1|TRBJ1-3
CASTGQGASGNTIYF
TGTGCCAGCACAGGACAGGGGGCCTCTGGAAACACCATATATTTT
>TRBV28|NA|16|NA|TRBJ2-2
CASRPSVRSNTGELFF
TGTGCCAGCAGGCCTAGCGTAAGGTCGAACACCGGGGAGCTGTTTTTT
>TRBV4-3|NA|17|NA|TRBJ1-2
CASSQDFWVGSLAGYTF
TGCGCCAGCAGCCAAGATTTTTGGGTAGGGAGTCTCGCTGGCTACACCTTT
>TRBV25-1|NA|17|NA|TRBJ2-2
CASSEYPQTANTGELFF
TGTGCCAGCAGTGAATATCCTCAGACAGCGAACACCGGGGAGCTGTTTTTT
>TRBV5-1|NA|13|NA|TRBJ2-1
CASSLRPNNEQFF
TGCGCCAGCAGCTTGAGGCCCAACAATGAGCAGTTCTTC
>TRBV11-2|NA|14|TRBD2|TRBJ2-3
CASSRELTGGEQYF
TGTGCCAGCAGCCGAGAACTAACGGGGGGTGAGCAGTATTTT
>TRBV5-4|NA|12|NA|TRBJ1-1
CASSAWNTEAFF
TGTGCCAGCAGCGCTTGGAACACTGAAGCTTTCTTT
>TRBV2|NA|14|TRBD1|TRBJ2-7
CASSEDRGQREQYF
TGTGCCAGCAGTGAAGACAGGGGCCAACGCGAGCAGTACTTC
>TRBV28|NA|14|NA|TRBJ1-1
CASTPHEFNTEAFF
TGTGCCAGCACCCCACACGAATTCAACACTGAAGCTTTCTTT
>TRBV19|NA|13|NA|TRBJ2-3
CASSVGTTDTQYF
TGTGCCAGTAGTGTAGGGACCACAGATACGCAGTATTTT
>TRBV6-1|NA|15|NA|TRBJ1-3
CASSDTGGSGNTIYF
TGTGCCAGCAGTGATACGGGTGGCTCTGGAAACACCATATATTTT
>TRBV18|NA|14|TRBD1|TRBJ1-1
CASSPRQGVSEAFF
TGTGCCAGCTCACCCAGACAGGGGGTGTCAGAAGCTTTCTTT
>TRBV13|NA|16|TRBD2|TRBJ2-6
CASSSGGSGGANVLTF
TGTGCCAGCAGCTCGGGAGGATCGGGAGGGGCCAACGTCCTGACTTTC
>TRBV28|NA|17|NA|TRBJ2-2
CASSRPHDGPDTGELFF
TGTGCCAGCAGTCGCCCCCATGACGGCCCGGACACCGGGGAGCTGTTTTTT
>TRBV5-6|NA|17|TRBD1|TRBJ1-5
CASSLGGTGYLNQPQHF
TGTGCCAGCAGCTTGGGTGGGACAGGGTATCTCAATCAGCCCCAGCATTTT
>TRBV27|NA|14|TRBD1|TRBJ1-1
CASSTLEGAGKAFF
TGTGCCAGCAGCACCTTAGAGGGGGCTGGAAAAGCTTTCTTT
>TRBV14|NA|13|NA|TRBJ2-5
CASSLTGWETQYF
TGTGCCAGCAGCCTTACGGGATGGGAGACCCAGTACTTC
>TRBV28|NA|11|NA|TRBJ1-1
CASSLAWKAFF
TGTGCCAGCAGTTTGGCCTGGAAAGCTTTCTTT
>TRBV5-1|NA|16|TRBD2|TRBJ2-1
CASSLNEAGSYNEQFF
TGCGCCAGCAGCTTGAACGAAGCGGGGTCGTACAATGAGCAGTTCTTC
>TRBV28|NA|12|NA|TRBJ2-7
CASSYHSYEQYF
TGTGCCAGCAGTTACCACTCCTACGAGCAGTACTTC
>TRBV28|NA|13|TRBD1|TRBJ1-4
CASYRGEGEKLFF
TGTGCCAGCTACAGGGGAGAGGGTGAAAAACTGTTTTTT
>TRBV6-5|NA|12|NA|TRBJ1-2
CASRAPPRGYTF
TGTGCCAGCAGAGCTCCACCTCGGGGCTACACCTTC
>TRBV18|NA|14|TRBD1|TRBJ2-5
CASSLRDSQETQYF
TGTGCCAGCTCACTCCGGGACAGCCAAGAGACCCAGTACTTC
>TRBV10-3|once|13|NA|TRBJ2-2
CAIRGSPTGELFF
TGTGCCATCCGGGGGAGTCCCACCGGGGAGCTGTTTTTT
>TRBV2|NA|16|TRBD1|TRBJ1-3
CASSGGQGALGNTIYF
TGTGCCAGCAGCGGCGGACAGGGGGCGCTTGGAAACACCATATATTTT
>TRBV6-5|NA|14|NA|TRBJ1-4
CASGRGGVGEKLFF
TGTGCCAGCGGACGAGGGGGAGTTGGCGAAAAACTGTTTTTT
>TRBV6-5|NA|14|NA|TRBJ2-7
CASSSRDGTYEQYF
TGTGCCAGCAGTTCCCGGGACGGAACCTACGAGCAGTACTTC
>TRBV7-2|NA|16|NA|TRBJ2-3
CASRKGDYLSTDTQYF
TGTGCCAGCAGAAAGGGGGACTACCTTAGCACAGATACGCAGTATTTT
>TRBV5-5|NA|14|TRBD1|TRBJ1-1
CASSKQGERTEAFF
TGTGCCAGCAGCAAACAGGGGGAGAGGACTGAAGCTTTCTTT
>TRBV4-2|once|17|TRBD2|TRBJ2-3
CASSQDRLAGVTDTQYF
TGTGCCAGCAGCCAAGATAGGCTAGCGGGGGTAACAGATACGCAGTATTTT
>TRBV27|NA|19|NA|TRBJ2-3
CASSFGGRSLRWNTDTQYF
TGTGCCAGCAGTTTTGGGGGCAGATCACTACGGTGGAATACAGATACGCAGTATTTT
>TRBV7-2|NA|13|NA|TRBJ2-7
CASSPPTSYEQYF
TGTGCCAGCAGCCCCCCCACCTCCTACGAGCAGTACTTC
>TRBV6-6|NA|15|TRBD2|TRBJ2-1
CASSPGTSGGLEQFF
TGTGCCAGCAGCCCCGGGACTAGCGGGGGGCTTGAGCAGTTCTTC
>TRBV28|NA|13|NA|TRBJ2-7
CASLGVNSYEQYF
TGTGCCAGCCTTGGGGTGAACTCCTACGAGCAGTACTTC
>TRBV30|NA|13|NA|TRBJ1-6
CAWRAANDSPLHF
TGTGCCTGGAGAGCGGCGAATGATTCACCCCTCCACTTT
>TRBV7-2|NA|16|TRBD1|TRBJ1-2
CASSLTGTGGAGGYTF
TGTGCCAGCAGCCTCACCGGGACAGGGGGCGCAGGTGGCTACACCTTC